These 12 T cell receptor beta chains came from one sample sequenced in a study of cytomegalovirus exposure and HLA in healthy donors. The PCR was carried out with 60 Vbeta primers and 13 Jbeta primers. The table came from immunoSEQ multiplex PCR; TCRdb's copy has only in-frame clones and leaves some out. The sample has around 130,000 clones; about three quarters are singletons. The specimen sequenced was PBMCs. Receptors originate from a human donor in good health.

This chain joins TRBV19 and TRBJ1-2; 7 bases are a match to TRBD1. Germline values: CDR1 LNHDA, CDR2 SQIVND (reference sequence). This CDR3 is built from 16 residues. The J segment lost 1 base and the V segment lost 10 bases, leaving 15 bases of the junction unmatched. The CDR3 DNA reads TGTGCCACTCGAACACAGGGGAGCGCGTATAACTATGGCTACACCTTC. Protein product: CATRTQGSAYNYGYTF.

This chain links TRBV6-1 with TRBJ1-1; D possibly corresponds to TRBD1 (5 bases). Trimming removed 2 bases from V and 0 bases from J, with 13 bases in between. The CDR3 loop spans 16 amino acids. Germline CDR1 and CDR2: MNHNS and SASEGT. The CDR3 region has the DNA TGTGCCAGCAGTGAAAAAAACAGGCGGATGAACACTGAAGCTTTCTTT. This gives the protein CASSEKNRRMNTEAFF.

This clone was recorded only once. V and J are TRBV7-8 and TRBJ2-7, with 9 positions matching TRBD1. The trim removed 2 bases at V and 0 bases at J, leaving 14 bases unmatched. The CDR3 covers 19 residues. The germline V gene encodes CDR1 SGHVS and CDR2 FQNEAQ. The CDR3 is CASSLPGQGSRTLSYEQYF. In nucleotides, the CDR3 is TGTGCCAGCAGCTTACCGGGACAGGGATCCCGAACCCTCTCCTACGAGCAGTACTTC.

V and J are TRBV7-8 and TRBJ2-1; 8 bases agree with TRBD2. CDR1 is SGHVS, CDR2 FQNEAQ, per germline. V dropped 7 bases and J dropped 1; count of bases not matched to a gene: 12. This CDR3 comprises 17 residues. The CDR3 loop is CASIGSGGGSSYNEQFF. The CDR3, as DNA: TGTGCCAGCATAGGGAGCGGGGGAGGAAGTTCCTACAATGAGCAGTTCTTC.

This rearrangement joins TRBV11-3 to TRBJ1-5; weak D call: TRBD1 (6 bases). Trimming took off 7 bases at V and 4 bases at J, with 17 bases between the two ends. Germline V gene sequence: CDR1 SGHNT, CDR2 YENEEA. This CDR3 region has 15 residues. This chain's CDR3 is CASISDRPENQPQHF. CDR3 bases: TGTGCCAGCATTTCCGACAGGCCAGAAAATCAGCCCCAGCATTTT.

A single count supports this clone. The J gene is TRBJ2-5, the V gene TRBV28; TRBD2 matches at 9 bases. V lost 5 bases, J lost 5 bases, and 21 bases stayed unmatched. The CDR3 runs 19 residues. Germline lookup yields CDR1 MDHEN and CDR2 SYDVKM. CDR3 in amino acids: CASSPGLGTAGGPRETQYF. DNA for the CDR3: TGTGCCAGCAGTCCCGGATTAGGTACTGCGGGGGGGCCTAGGGAGACCCAGTACTTC.

CDR3 coding DNA: TGTGCCATCAGTGAGACAGGACAGGGATCCGTCTACGAGCAGTACTTC. Protein sequence: CAISETGQGSVYEQYF. The chain is built from TRBV10-3 and TRBJ2-7; TRBD1 matches at 8 bases. The CDR3 totals 16 residues. V lost 2 bases, J lost 3 bases, and 9 bases stayed unmatched. Germline-derived CDR1 and CDR2 are ENHRY and SYGVKD.

The chain recombines TRBV27 with TRBJ2-7; D perhaps matches TRBD1 (6 bases). The germline gives CDR1 MNHEY, CDR2 SMNVEV (reference sequence). The V end was cut by 4 bases, the J end by 2 bases, with 15 bases between. The CDR3 sequence is 15 residues long. CDR3 nucleotide sequence: TGTGCCAGCAGTTCCTCCAGGGGAATCCCCTACGAGCAGTACTTC. Translation: CASSSSRGIPYEQYF.

This sequence joins TRBV15 and TRBJ1-2; no reliable D call. V dropped 1 base and J dropped 7 bases, with 13 bases sitting between them. The CDR3 extends over 14 amino acids. Germline-derived CDR1 and CDR2 are LNHNV and YYDKDF (reference sequence). In DNA, the CDR3 is TGTGCCACCAGCAGAGGTACACGACTAATTGGCTACACCTTC. Translation: CATSRGTRLIGYTF.

The chain uses TRBV9 and TRBJ1-1; D uncertain. This CDR3 has 13 amino acids. V was cut by 5 bases and J by 5 bases, with 13 bases left in between. Germline CDR1 is SGDLS and CDR2 is YYNGEE. The CDR3, as DNA: TGTGCCAGCAGTGGTACCTGGGCGACTGAAGCTTTCTTT. Translated, it gives CASSGTWATEAFF. Using reference TRBV9 and TRBJ1-1 for the parts outside the CDR3, the full variable domain is DSGVTQTPKHLITATGQRVTLRCSPRSGDLSVYWYQQSLDQGLQFLIQYYNGEERAKGNILERFSAQQFPDLHSELNLSSLELGDSALYFCASSGTWATEAFFGQGTRLTVV.

The chain has TRBV7-9 and TRBJ1-1; D uncertain. This CDR3 is built from 12 residues. Germline assignment: CDR1 SEHNR and CDR2 FQNEAQ (reference sequence). Trimming shortened V by 8 bases and J by 0 bases, and 7 bases separated the two germline ends. As DNA, the CDR3 is TGTGCCAGCCGGGGTTTGAACACTGAAGCTTTCTTT. Its protein product is CASRGLNTEAFF. The full variable domain, completed using reference TRBV7-9 and TRBJ1-1, is DTGVSQNPRHKITKRGQNVTFRCDPISEHNRLYWYRQTLGQGPEFLTYFQNEAQLEKSRLLSDRFSAERPKGSFSTLEIQRTEQGDSAMYLCASRGLNTEAFFGQGTRLTVV.

The chain has TRBV29-1 and TRBJ1-1; weak D call: TRBD1 (6 bases). The ends were cut back, 4 bases at V and 8 bases at J, with 11 bases in the middle. CDR3 length equals 11 residues. Germline-derived CDR1 and CDR2 are SQVTM and ANQGSEA. The CDR3 loop is CSVADGTEAFF. As DNA, the CDR3 is TGCAGCGTTGCCGACGGGACAGAAGCTTTCTTT.